This entry lists 14 T cell receptor beta chains sequenced from one sample in a study of blood T cell repertoires in COVID-19. Here immunoSEQ multiplex PCR was the method, and the copy in TCRdb shows in-frame clones only, minus some. The data show 200,000 to 300,000 clones, with roughly four fifths seen just once and 3.6% held by the top ten. The sample comprised PBMCs or T cells enriched from blood (not recorded which). All receptors derive from a woman in her forties who had been exposed to COVID-19.

Only a few counts were recorded for this clone. The sample carries other DNA sequences with the same CDR3. The rearrangement links TRBV7-9 to TRBJ2-1; TRBD1 might be the D (6 bases). CDR3 size: 14 residues. Germline V gene data show CDR1 as SEHNR and CDR2 as FQNEAQ (reference sequence). Trimming took 0 bases from V and 10 from J, leaving 13 bases between them. The CDR3 protein is CASSLALGAGEQFF. The CDR3 nucleotides read TGTGCCAGCAGCTTAGCGTTGGGGGCAGGGGAGCAGTTCTTC.

Concerning this clone itself: At one end the junction does not follow the germline gene, possibly because of a read error. The chain carries TRBV12-3 or TRBV12-4 and TRBJ2-5, with TRBD1 matching over 9 bases. This CDR3 is 11 amino acids long. The chain's CDR3 is CASSLGQGVHF. The CDR3 nucleotides are TGTGCCAGCAGTTTAGGACAGGGGGTCCACTTC.

This clone was seen only once. Other DNA sequences within the sample encode an identical CDR3. This chain uses TRBV3-1 (or the pseudogene TRBV3-2) with TRBJ2-3; TRBD2 matches 9 bases. V was clipped by 1 base and J by 2 bases; unmatched bases: 4. The CDR3 contains 16 residues. CDR1 LGHDT and CDR2 YNNKEL come from the germline V gene (reference sequence). The CDR3 sequence: CASSQGLAETTDTQYF. The CDR3 DNA sequence: TGTGCCAGCAGCCAAGGACTAGCGGAGACCACAGATACGCAGTATTTT.

This chain links TRBV5-1 with TRBJ2-1; a weak D match, TRBD2 (6 bases). This CDR3 comprises 15 residues. In germline, CDR1 is SGHRS, CDR2 YFSETQ. V was cut by 1 base and J by 9 bases, with 17 bases left in between. The CDR3 here is CASSLTRVAAGEQFF. CDR3 nucleotide sequence: TGCGCCAGCAGCTTGACCCGAGTAGCGGCGGGTGAGCAGTTCTTC.

The chain couples TRBV5-1 to TRBJ2-7; D uncertain. The CDR3 has 13 amino acids. CDR1 is SGHRS, CDR2 YFSETQ, per germline. V lost 5 bases and J lost 1, with 10 bases in between. CDR3 protein: CASRPGTSYEQYF. The CDR3, as DNA: TGCGCCAGCAGGCCAGGAACATCCTACGAGCAGTACTTC. Supplemented by reference TRBV5-1 and TRBJ2-7, the full variable domain reads KAGVTQTPRYLIKTRGQQVTLSCSPISGHRSVSWYQQTPGQGLQFLFEYFSETQRNKGNFPGRFSGRQFSNSRSEMNVSTLELGDSALYLCASRPGTSYEQYFGPGTRLTVT.

V usage is TRBV6-2 or TRBV6-3 and J usage is TRBJ1-6; 9 nucleotides align to TRBD1. The germline gives CDR1 MNHEY, CDR2 SVGEGT. The trim removed 4 bases at V and 7 bases at J, leaving 8 bases unmatched. The CDR3 is made up of 16 amino acids. The CDR3, as DNA: TGTGCCAGCAGTTCGCCGGGACAGGGAAGAAATTCACCCCTCCACTTT. As protein: CASSSPGQGRNSPLHF.

The V and J genes are TRBV19 and TRBJ1-6; 8 nucleotides match TRBD1. Germline trimming cut 5 bases from V and 7 bases from J; bases unmatched to any gene: 10. CDR3 size: 16 residues. CDR1 is LNHDA and CDR2 is SQIVND in the germline V gene (reference sequence). The CDR3, as DNA: TGTGCCAGTAGTGACCAGGGGGCGCGGTTGAATTCACCCCTCCACTTT. This sequence encodes CASSDQGARLNSPLHF.

Here the CDR3 reads CAISESTQTGELFF. CDR3 nucleotides: TGTGCCATCAGTGAGTCGACTCAGACCGGGGAGCTGTTTTTT. V gene TRBV10-3 combines with J gene TRBJ2-2; D remains unclear. Germline CDR1 and CDR2: ENHRY and SYGVKD. Trimming removed 0 bases from V and 5 bases from J, with 7 bases in between. The CDR3 contains 14 residues.

The CDR3 bases are TGTGCCAGCAGTTACGGAGGGGCCCTTATGAACACTGAAGCTTTCTTT. This codes for CASSYGGALMNTEAFF. The chain couples TRBV6-5 to TRBJ1-1; TRBD1 might be the D (5 bases). V lost 2 bases to trimming and J lost 0 bases, with 13 bases between them. The CDR3 consists of 16 residues. CDR1 is MNHEY and CDR2 is SVGAGI in the germline V gene.

The chain has TRBV6-5 and TRBJ1-1; D unclear. Between the trimmed V and J ends, which lost 7 bases and 3 bases, there was a span of 15 bases. The CDR3 consists of 14 residues. Germline lookup yields CDR1 MNHEY and CDR2 SVGAGI. CDR3 region: CASIRGLPYTEAFF. In DNA, the CDR3 is TGTGCCAGCATTCGAGGACTTCCCTACACTGAAGCTTTCTTT.

The V call is TRBV18, the J call TRBJ2-7; D remains ambiguous. The germline V gene encodes CDR1 KGHSH and CDR2 LQKENI. This CDR3 contains 13 residues. V shed 2 bases and J shed 3 bases, with 8 bases lying between them. In DNA, the CDR3 is TGTGCCAGCTCACCAGGGCAGAACTACGAGCAGTACTTC. This codes for CASSPGQNYEQYF.

This clone was picked up one time. The rearrangement links TRBV2 to TRBJ2-3; a weak D match, TRBD2 (5 bases). Germline V gene data show CDR1 as SNHLY and CDR2 as FYNNEI. The CDR3 extends over 15 amino acids. V was trimmed by 3 bases and J by 0 bases, leaving 10 bases between them. CDR3 nucleotide sequence: TGTGCCAGCAGTGACCCAGCGGAGAGCACAGATACGCAGTATTTT. This translates into CASSDPAESTDTQYF.

In this sample, this clone turned up once. The chain recombines TRBV24-1 with TRBJ2-1, with 9 bases identical to TRBD2. The V and J ends lost 2 bases and 4 bases, in that order; junction bases with no gene match: 5. The CDR3 length is 16 residues. Germline CDR1 reads KGHDR; CDR2 reads SFDVKD. CDR3 nucleotides: TGTGCCACCAGTGATTCTAAGCGGGGGGAATACAATGAGCAGTTCTTC. This translates into CATSDSKRGEYNEQFF.

The chain joins TRBV2 to TRBJ1-6; 10 nucleotides align to TRBD1. Germline V CDR1 and CDR2: SNHLY, FYNNEI. The CDR3 length is 15 residues. V trimming: 2 bases; J trimming: 9 bases; junction bases outside the gene matches: 4. CDR3 bases: TGTGCCAGCAGTGAATCTGGGACAGGGGTTTCACCCCTCCACTTT. This translates into CASSESGTGVSPLHF.